Included here is one T cell receptor beta chain sequence, with context. Its antigen is as yet unknown. The data derive from a study of cytomegalovirus exposure and HLA in healthy donors. Measured with immunoSEQ multiplex PCR; TCRdb has only the in-frame clones, and not every one. The sample lists roughly 95,000 clones; 85% were seen once. Findings and limits, study-wide: Subsequent analysis showed first-cohort TCR clusters tending to co-occur in around 130 validation repertoires. Whilst most TCR sequences proved rare, a subset of public TCRs occurred across many donors. Researchers counted around 180 TCR beta chains as cytomegalovirus-associated.

The V end lost 6 bases, the J end lost 0 bases, and 9 bases lay between the germline ends. Germline V lookup: CDR1 MDHEN, CDR2 SYDVKM. The CDR3 spans 13 residues. Sequencing was carried out using PBMCs. The chain employs TRBV28 and TRBJ2-7, with a tentative D call TRBD1 (6 bases). This TCR was sampled from a man aged 18 to 29 in good health and CMV-seropositive. For the CDR3, the DNA is TGTGCCAGCAGACAGGGAGCCTCCTACGAGCAGTACTTC. Residues: CASRQGASYEQYF. Together with reference TRBV28 and TRBJ2-7, the CDR3 gives the full variable domain: DVKVTQSSRYLVKRTGEKVFLECVQDMDHENMFWYRQDPGLGLRLIYFSYDVKMKEKGDIPEGYSVSREKKERFSLILESASTNQTSMYLCASRQGASYEQYFGPGTRLTVT.